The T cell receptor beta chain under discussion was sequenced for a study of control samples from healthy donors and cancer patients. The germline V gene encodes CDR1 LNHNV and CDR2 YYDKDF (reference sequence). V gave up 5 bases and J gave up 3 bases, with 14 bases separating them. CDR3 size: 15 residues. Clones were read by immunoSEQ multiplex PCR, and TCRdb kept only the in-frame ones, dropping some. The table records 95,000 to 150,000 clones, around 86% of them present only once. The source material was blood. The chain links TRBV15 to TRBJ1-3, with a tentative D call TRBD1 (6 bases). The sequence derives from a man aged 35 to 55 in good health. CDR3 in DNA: TGTGCCACCAGCCCCGGAGGGGGGGTTGGAAACACCATATATTTT. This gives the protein CATSPGGGVGNTIYF.